Listed here is a single T cell receptor beta chain. Trimming removed 5 bases from V and 7 bases from J; junction bases left unmatched: 12. The CDR3 spans 15 residues. Germline lookup yields CDR1 MNHEY and CDR2 SVGEGT. The data originate from a study of blood T cell repertoires in COVID-19. About the study: Spain, Italy and the United States supplied samples that represented acute and convalescent COVID-19. Sample material is recorded as cDNA or gDNA derived from T cells, B-cell-depleted T cells, or PBMCs.

Methods used by the authors: Reference gene primer amplification gave estimated nucleated cell counts. Profiling relied on immunoSEQ multiplex PCR, and the TCRdb table lists in-frame clones only, not all of them. The DNA gave D and trimming, while V, J and clone size come from that table. The sample holds about 190,000 clones, roughly 80% seen once. The sequencing sample was made of peripheral blood. This TCR came from a man aged 50 or older who had recovered from COVID-19. This chain uses TRBV6-2 or TRBV6-3 with TRBJ1-1; TRBD1 matches at 8 bases. CDR3: CASSPTGTGVVEAFF. The CDR3 DNA is TGTGCCAGCAGTCCCACCGGGACAGGTGTGGTTGAAGCTTTCTTT.